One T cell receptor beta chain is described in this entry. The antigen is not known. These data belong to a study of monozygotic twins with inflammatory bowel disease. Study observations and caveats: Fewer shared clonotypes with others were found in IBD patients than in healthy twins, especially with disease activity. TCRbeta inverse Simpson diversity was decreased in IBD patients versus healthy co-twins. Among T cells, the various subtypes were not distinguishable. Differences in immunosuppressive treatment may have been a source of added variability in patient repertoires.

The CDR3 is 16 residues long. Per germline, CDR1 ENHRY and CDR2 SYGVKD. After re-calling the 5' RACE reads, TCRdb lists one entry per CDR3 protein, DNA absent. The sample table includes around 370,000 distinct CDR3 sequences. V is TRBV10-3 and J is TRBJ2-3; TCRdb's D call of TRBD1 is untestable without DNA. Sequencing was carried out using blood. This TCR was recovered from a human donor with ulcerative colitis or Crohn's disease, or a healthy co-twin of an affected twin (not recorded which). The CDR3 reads CAISDEPRGGTDTQYF.